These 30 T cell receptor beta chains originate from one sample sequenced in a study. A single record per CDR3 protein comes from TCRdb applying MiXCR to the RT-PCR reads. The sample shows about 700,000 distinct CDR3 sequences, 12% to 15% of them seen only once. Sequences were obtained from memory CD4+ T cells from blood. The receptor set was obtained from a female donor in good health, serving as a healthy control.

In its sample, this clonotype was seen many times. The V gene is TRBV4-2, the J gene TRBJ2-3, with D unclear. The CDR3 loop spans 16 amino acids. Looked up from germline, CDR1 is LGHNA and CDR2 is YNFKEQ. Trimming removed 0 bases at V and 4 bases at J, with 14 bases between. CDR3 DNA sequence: TGTGCCAGCAGCCAAGAGGCCCGATCGGGCGCAGATACGCAGTATTTT. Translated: CASSQEARSGADTQYF.

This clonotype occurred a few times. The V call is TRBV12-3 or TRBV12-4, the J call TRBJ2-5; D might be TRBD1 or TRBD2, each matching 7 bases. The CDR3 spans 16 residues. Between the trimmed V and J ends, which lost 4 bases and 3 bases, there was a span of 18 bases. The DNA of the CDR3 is TGTGCCAGCAGTTGGGAGGGGGCGACTTCAAAAGAGACCCAGTACTTC. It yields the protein CASSWEGATSKETQYF.

The CDR3 DNA reads TGTGCCAGTTATCGTTCGACAGGGGGAGCCTACGAGCAGTACTTC. Protein product: CASYRSTGGAYEQYF. The chain recombines TRBV6-1 with TRBJ2-7; 9 bases line up with TRBD1. Germline CDR1 and CDR2: MNHNS and SASEGT. This CDR3 has 15 amino acids. Trimming at V came to 9 bases and at J to 2 bases, leaving 11 bases not matched to a gene.

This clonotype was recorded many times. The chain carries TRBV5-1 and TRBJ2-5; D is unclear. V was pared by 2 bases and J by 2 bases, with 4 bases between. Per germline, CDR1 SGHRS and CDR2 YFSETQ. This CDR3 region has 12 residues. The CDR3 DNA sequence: TGCGCCAGCAGCTTCGAGCAAGAGACCCAGTACTTC. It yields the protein CASSFEQETQYF.

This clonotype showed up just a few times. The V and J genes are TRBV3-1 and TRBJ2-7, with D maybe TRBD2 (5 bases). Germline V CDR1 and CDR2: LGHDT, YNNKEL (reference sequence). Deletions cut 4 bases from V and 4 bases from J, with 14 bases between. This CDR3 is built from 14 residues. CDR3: CASSPQSGRYEQYF. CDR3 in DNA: TGTGCCAGCAGCCCCCAGAGCGGACGATACGAGCAGTACTTC.

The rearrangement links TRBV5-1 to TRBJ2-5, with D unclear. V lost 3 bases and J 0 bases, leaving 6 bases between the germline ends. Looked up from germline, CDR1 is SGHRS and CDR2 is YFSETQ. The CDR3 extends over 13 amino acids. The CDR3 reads CASSWRDQETQYF. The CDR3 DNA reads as TGCGCCAGCAGCTGGCGAGACCAAGAGACCCAGTACTTC.

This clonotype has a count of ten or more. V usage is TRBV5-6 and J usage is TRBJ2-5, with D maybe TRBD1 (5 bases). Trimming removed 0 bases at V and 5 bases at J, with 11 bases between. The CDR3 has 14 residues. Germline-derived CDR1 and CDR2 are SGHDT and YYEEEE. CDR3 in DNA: TGTGCCAGCAGCTTGGACAGGTTAATTGAGACCCAGTACTTC. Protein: CASSLDRLIETQYF.

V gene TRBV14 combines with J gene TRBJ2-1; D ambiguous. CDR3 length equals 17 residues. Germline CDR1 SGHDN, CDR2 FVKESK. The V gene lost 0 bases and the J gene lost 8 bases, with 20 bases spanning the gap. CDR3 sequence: CASSQDLLELYRDEQFF. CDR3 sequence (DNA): TGTGCCAGCAGCCAAGATCTTTTAGAACTTTATAGGGATGAGCAGTTCTTC.

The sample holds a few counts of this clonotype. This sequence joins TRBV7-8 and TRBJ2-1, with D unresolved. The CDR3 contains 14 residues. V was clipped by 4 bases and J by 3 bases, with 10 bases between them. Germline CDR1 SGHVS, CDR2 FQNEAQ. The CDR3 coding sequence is TGTGCCAGCAGCTCCACGCCAGACTACAATGAGCAGTTCTTC. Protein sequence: CASSSTPDYNEQFF. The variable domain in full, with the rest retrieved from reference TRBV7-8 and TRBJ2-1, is GAGVSQSPRYKVAKRGQDVALRCDPISGHVSLFWYQQALGQGPEFLTYFQNEAQLDKSGLPSDRFFAERPEGSVSTLKIQRTQQEDSAVYLCASSSTPDYNEQFFGPGTRLTVL.

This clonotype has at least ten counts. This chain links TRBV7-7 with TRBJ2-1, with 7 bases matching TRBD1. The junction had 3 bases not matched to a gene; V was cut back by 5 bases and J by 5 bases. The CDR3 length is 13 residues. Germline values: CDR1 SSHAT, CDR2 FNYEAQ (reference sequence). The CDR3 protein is CASSIDRDNEQFF. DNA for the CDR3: TGTGCCAGCAGCATCGACAGGGACAATGAGCAGTTCTTC.

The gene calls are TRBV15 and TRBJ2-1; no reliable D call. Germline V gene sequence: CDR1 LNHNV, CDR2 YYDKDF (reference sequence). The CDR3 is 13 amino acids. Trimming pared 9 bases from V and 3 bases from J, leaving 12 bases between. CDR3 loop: CATGRAFYNEQFF. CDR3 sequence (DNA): TGTGCCACGGGCCGAGCCTTCTACAATGAGCAGTTCTTC.

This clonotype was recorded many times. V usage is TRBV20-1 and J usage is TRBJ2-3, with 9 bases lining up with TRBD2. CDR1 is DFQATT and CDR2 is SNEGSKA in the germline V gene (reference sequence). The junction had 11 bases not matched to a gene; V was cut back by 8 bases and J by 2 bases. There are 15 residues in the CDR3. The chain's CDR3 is CSTIPVAGATDTQYF. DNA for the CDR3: TGCAGTACCATCCCAGTAGCGGGAGCCACAGATACGCAGTATTTT.

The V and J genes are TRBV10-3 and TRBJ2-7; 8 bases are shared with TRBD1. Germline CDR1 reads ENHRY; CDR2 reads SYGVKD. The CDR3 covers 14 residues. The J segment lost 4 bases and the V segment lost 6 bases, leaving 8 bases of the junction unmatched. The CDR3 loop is CAISRGLEVYEQYF. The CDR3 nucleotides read TGTGCCATCAGCAGGGGGCTAGAAGTATACGAGCAGTACTTC.

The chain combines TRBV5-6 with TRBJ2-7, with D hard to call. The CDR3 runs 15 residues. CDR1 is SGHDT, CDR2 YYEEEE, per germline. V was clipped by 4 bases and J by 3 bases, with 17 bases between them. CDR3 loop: CASSRGGRMDYEQYF. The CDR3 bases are TGTGCCAGCAGCCGCGGCGGCAGGATGGACTACGAGCAGTACTTC. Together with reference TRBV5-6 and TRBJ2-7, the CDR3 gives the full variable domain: DAGVTQSPTHLIKTRGQQVTLRCSPKSGHDTVSWYQQALGQGPQFIFQYYEEEERQRGNFPDRFSGHQFPNYSSELNVNALLLGDSALYLCASSRGGRMDYEQYFGPGTRLTVT.

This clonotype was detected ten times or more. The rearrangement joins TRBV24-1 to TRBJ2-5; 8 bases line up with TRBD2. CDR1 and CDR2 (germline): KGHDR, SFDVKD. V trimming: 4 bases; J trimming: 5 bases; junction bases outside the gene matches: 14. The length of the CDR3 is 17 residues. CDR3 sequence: CATSEARGGLVIETQYF. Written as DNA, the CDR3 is TGTGCCACCAGTGAGGCCCGAGGGGGACTAGTAATCGAGACCCAGTACTTC.

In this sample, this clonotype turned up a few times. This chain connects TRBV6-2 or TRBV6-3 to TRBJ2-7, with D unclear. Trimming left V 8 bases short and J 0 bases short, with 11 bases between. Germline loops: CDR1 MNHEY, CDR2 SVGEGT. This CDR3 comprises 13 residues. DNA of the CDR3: TGTGCCAGCCTGGGCGGTAACTCCTACGAGCAGTACTTC. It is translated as CASLGGNSYEQYF.

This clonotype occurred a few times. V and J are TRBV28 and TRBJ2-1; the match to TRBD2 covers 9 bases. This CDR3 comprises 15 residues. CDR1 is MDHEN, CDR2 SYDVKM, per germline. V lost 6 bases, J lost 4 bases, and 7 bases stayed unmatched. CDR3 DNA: TGTGCCAGCAGGGAGGCGGGAGGGAGATACAATGAGCAGTTCTTC. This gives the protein CASREAGGRYNEQFF.

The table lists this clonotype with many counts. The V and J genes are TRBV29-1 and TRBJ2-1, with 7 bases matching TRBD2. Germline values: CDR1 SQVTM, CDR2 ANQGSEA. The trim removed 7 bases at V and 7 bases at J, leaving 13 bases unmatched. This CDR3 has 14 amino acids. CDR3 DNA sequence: TGCAGCGGCTACGGGGGGTACCCGGGGAATGAGCAGTTCTTC. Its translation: CSGYGGYPGNEQFF.

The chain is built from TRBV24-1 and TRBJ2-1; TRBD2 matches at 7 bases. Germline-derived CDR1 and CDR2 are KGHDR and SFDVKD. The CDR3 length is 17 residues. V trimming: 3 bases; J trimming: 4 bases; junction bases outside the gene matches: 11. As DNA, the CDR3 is TGTGCCACCAGTGATACTCTATCGGGAGGAGCTTACAATGAGCAGTTCTTC. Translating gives CATSDTLSGGAYNEQFF.

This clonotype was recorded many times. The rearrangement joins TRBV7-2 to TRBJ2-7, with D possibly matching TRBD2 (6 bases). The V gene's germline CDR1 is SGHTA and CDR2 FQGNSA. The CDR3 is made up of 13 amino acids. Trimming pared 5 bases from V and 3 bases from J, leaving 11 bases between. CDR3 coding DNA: TGTGCCAGCAGCATGAATAGCGGCTACGAGCAGTACTTC. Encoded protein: CASSMNSGYEQYF.

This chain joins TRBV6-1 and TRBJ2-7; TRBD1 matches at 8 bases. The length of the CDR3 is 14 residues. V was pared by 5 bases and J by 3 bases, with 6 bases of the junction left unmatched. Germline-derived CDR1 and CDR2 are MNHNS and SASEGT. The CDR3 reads CASSHGQGYYEQYF. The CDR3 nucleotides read TGTGCCAGCAGTCACGGACAGGGATACTACGAGCAGTACTTC.

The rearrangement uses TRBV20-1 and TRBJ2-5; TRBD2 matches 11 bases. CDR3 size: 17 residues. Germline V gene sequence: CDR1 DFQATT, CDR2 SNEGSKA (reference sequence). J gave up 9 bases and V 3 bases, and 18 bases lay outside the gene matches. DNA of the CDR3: TGCAGTGCTAGGGCTAGCGGGAGGTCGGATGTGGGTATGGCCCAGTACTTC. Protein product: CSARASGRSDVGMAQYF.

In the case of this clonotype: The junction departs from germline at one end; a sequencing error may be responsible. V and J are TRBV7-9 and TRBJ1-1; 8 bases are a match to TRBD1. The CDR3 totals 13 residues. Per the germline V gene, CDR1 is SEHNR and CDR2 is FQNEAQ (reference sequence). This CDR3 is CASTVGVPGGLSF. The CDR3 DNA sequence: TGTGCCAGCACCGTAGGGGTACCAGGGGGCCTCAGCTTT.

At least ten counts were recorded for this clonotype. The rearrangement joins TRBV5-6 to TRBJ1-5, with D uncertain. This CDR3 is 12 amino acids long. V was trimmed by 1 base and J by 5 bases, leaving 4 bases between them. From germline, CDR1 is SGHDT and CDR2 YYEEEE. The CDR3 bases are TGTGCCAGCAGCTTGCGGGATCAGCCCCAGCATTTT. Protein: CASSLRDQPQHF.

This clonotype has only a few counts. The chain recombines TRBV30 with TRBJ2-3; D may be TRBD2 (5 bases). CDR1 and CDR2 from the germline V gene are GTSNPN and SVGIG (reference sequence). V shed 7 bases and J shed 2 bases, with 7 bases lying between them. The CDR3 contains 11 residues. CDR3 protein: CASGITDTQYF. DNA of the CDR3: TGTGCCTCGGGGATCACAGATACGCAGTATTTT.

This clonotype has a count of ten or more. The CDR3, as DNA: TGCGCCAGCAGCTCCACTCCACCGACAGGGGCCGTCTACCCGTACTTC. The encoded protein is CASSSTPPTGAVYPYF. V is TRBV5-1 and J is TRBJ2-7; TRBD1 matches 8 bases. Germline CDR1 and CDR2: SGHRS and YFSETQ. CDR3 length equals 16 residues. V lost 3 bases to trimming and J lost 12 bases; unmatched junction nucleotides: 20.

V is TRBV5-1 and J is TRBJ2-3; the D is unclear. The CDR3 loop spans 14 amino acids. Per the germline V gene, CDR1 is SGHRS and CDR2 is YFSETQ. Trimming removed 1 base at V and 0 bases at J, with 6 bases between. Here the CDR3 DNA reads TGCGCCAGCAGCTTGAGCGATAGCACAGATACGCAGTATTTT. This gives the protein CASSLSDSTDTQYF.

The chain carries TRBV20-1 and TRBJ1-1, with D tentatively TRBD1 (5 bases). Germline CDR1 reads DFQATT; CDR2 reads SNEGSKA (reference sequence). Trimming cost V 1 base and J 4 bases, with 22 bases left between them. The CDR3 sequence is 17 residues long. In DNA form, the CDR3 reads TGCAGTGCTAGAGCAGAGGGGCGAGAGTGGATAGGCACTGAAGCTTTCTTT. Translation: CSARAEGREWIGTEAFF.

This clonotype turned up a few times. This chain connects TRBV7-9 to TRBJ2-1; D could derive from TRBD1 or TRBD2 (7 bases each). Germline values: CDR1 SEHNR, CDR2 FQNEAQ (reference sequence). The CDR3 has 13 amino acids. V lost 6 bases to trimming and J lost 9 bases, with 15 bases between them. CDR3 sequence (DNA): TGTGCCAGCAGTCCAACAGGGGAGGGTGAGCAGTTCTTC. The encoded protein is CASSPTGEGEQFF.

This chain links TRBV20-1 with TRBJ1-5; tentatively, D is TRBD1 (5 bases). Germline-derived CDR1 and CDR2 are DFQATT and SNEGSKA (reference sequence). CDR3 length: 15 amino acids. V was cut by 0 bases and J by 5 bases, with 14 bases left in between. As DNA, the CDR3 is TGCAGTGCTAGAGATTGGCGACGGGGGGATCAGCCCCAGCATTTT. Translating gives CSARDWRRGDQPQHF.